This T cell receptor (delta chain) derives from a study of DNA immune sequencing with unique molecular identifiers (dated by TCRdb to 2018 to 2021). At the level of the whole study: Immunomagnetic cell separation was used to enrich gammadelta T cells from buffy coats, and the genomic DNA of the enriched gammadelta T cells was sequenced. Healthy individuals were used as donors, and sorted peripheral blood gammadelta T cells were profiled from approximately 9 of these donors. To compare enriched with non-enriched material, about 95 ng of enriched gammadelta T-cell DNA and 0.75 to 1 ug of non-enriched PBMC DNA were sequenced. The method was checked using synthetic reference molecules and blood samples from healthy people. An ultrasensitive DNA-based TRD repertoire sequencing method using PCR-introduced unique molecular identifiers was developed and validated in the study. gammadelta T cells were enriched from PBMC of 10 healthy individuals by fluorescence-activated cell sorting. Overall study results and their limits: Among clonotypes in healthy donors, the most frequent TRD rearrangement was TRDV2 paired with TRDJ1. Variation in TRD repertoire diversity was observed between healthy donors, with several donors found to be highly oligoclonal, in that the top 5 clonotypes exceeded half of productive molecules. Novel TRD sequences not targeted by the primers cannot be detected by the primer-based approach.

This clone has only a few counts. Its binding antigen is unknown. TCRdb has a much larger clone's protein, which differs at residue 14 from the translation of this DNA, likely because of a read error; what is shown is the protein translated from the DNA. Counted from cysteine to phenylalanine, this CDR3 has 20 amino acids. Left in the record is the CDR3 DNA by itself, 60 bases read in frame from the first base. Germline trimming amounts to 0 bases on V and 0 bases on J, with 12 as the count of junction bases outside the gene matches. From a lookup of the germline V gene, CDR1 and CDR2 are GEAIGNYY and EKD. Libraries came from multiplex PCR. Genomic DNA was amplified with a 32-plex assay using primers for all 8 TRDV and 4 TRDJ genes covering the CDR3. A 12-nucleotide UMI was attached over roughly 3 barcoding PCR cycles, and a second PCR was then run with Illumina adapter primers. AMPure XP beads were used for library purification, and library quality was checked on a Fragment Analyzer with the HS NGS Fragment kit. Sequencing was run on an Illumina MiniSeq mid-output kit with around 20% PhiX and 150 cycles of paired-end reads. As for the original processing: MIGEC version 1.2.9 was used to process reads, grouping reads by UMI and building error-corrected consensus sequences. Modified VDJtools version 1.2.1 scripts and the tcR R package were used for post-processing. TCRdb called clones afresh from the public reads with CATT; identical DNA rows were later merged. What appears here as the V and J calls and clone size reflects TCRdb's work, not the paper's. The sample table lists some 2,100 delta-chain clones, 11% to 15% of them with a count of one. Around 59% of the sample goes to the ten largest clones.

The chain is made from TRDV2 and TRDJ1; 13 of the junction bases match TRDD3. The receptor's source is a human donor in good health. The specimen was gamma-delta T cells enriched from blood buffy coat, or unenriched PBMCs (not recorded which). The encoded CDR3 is CACDTVATGGYGGNTDKLIF. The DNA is TGTGCCTGTGACACCGTCGCTACTGGGGGATACGGAGGGAACACCGATAAACTCATCTTT.